This T cell receptor beta chain was sequenced for a study of shared T cell receptors in the human thymus (dated by TCRdb to the early 2020s). A note on the overall study: The study examined how self-reactive, shared T-cell receptor alpha chains are generated in the human thymus.

Receptors were amplified or captured by the immunoSEQ multiplex PCR assay. This is the immuneACCESS table as TCRdb keeps it, with only in-frame sequences that have V and J called. A part of the clones is gone; compared with another copy, unresolved V genes explain less than half, and the rest is unexplained. The sample includes about 660,000 clones, with over 75% observed a single time. Jointly, the top ten make up about 0.0094% of the sample. Note on this clone: Its antigen target is currently unknown. Within one base of it there is no much larger clone, and no base qualities were kept.

The CDR3 runs 17 amino acids, cysteine and phenylalanine included. The kept DNA is CDR3 alone, 51 bases in frame from the first base. V and J lose 6 bases and 8 bases, and a span of 26 bases separates them. Based on the germline V gene, the CDR1 and CDR2 sequences are LGHNT and FRNRAP. These data were also filed under a second study, of human thymus T cells. According to the second study: In Finland, the donors were immunologically healthy infants who were having open corrective cardiac surgery for congenital heart defects. Thymus tissue was obtained as surgical resects removed during corrective cardiac surgery. Both the thymic and the peripheral blood repertoires appeared to show biased V and J gene segment usage. Highly overlapping thymic TCR repertoires among unrelated individuals were reported in the related research. The study used 7 to 9 infant thymus samples plus four related peripheral blood samples to characterize TCR alpha and beta repertoires. Donor ages ranged from about 6 to 250 days, and the cohort comprised over 5 male and two female infants. Thymocytes were freed from the tissue by mechanical means and kept at -70 degrees C as pellets of 10-30 million cells. A QIAsymphony instrument was used to extract genomic DNA from the frozen cell pellets. The immunoSEQ multiplex PCR assay was used to amplify the TCRB and TCRAD loci from a standardized amount of quality-controlled genomic DNA. The V(D)J region was spanned by amplicons of a length sufficient to cover the CDR3 and to identify V and J genes. The amplicons were sequenced on an Illumina platform via the commercial immunoSEQ service. Corrections for primer bias and sequencing errors followed previously described methods, while TCRAD and TCRB definitions were based on the IMGT database. immunoSEQ Analyzer 3.0 and VDJTools were used for repertoire analysis, which covered basic statistics, V/J segment usage, diversity estimates, rarefaction and pairwise overlap. Chao1, ChaoE, Efron-Thisted, Shannon and inverse Simpson indices were used to estimate diversity, which was also estimated on datasets down-sampled to the smallest sample. Repertoire overlap was determined by strict matching of CDR3 nucleotide sequence, V gene and J gene, and Jaccard-based multidimensional scaling clustering was applied. On average, thymus samples yielded 650,000 to 1,000,000 unique TCRB clonotypes, whereas blood samples yielded 70,000 to 100,000.

Rearrangement joined TRBV12-5 to TRBJ2-1, with a weak D call of TRBD2 (5 bases match). The clonotype comes from a boy in the first two years of life with a congenital heart defect. Donor details come from another sample of the same person, matched by shared clones. The sequenced material came from thymocytes. At the DNA level, the sequence is TGTGCTAGTGGCCACGCTATGGGCGACCCCGGGGTGGATGAGCAGTTCTTC. It translates as CASGHAMGDPGVDEQFF. Extended through the reference TRBV12-5 and TRBJ2-1 proteins, this CDR3 yields the full variable domain: DARVTQTPRHKVTEMGQEVTMRCQPILGHNTVFWYRQTMMQGLELLAYFRNRAPLDDSGMPKDRFSAEMPDATLATLKIQPSEPRDSAVYFCASGHAMGDPGVDEQFFGPGTRLTVL.